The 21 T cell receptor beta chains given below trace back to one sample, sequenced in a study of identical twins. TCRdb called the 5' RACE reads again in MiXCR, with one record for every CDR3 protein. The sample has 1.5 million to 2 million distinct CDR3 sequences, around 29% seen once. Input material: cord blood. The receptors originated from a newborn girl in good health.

CDR3 protein: CASSLRGQRFNYGYTF. CDR3 nucleotide sequence: TGTGCCAGCAGCCTACGGGGACAGAGGTTTAACTATGGCTACACCTTC. V gene TRBV7-9 combines with J gene TRBJ1-2, with 7 bases that match TRBD1. Germline trimming cut 5 bases from V and 1 base from J; bases unmatched to any gene: 10. The CDR3 spans 16 residues. Germline values: CDR1 SEHNR, CDR2 FQNEAQ (reference sequence).

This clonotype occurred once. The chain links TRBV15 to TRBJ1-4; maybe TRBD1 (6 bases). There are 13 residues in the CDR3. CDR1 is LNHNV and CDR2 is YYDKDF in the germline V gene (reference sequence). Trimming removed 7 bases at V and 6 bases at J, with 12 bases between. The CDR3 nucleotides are TGTGCCACCAAATGGTCAGGGGATGAAAAACTGTTTTTT. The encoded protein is CATKWSGDEKLFF.

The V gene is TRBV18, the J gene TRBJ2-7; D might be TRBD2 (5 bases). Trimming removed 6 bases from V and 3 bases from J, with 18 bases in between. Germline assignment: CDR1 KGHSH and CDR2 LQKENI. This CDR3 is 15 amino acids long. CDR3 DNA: TGTGCCAGCTCTCCCGGGAAATGGAAGCTCTACGAGCAGTACTTC. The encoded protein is CASSPGKWKLYEQYF.

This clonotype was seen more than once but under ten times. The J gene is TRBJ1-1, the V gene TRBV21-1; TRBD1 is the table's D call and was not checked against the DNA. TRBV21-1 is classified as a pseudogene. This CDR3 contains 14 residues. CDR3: CASSRPLGCFEAFF. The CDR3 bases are TGTGCCAGCAGCAGGCCCCTAGGCTGTTTTGAAGCTTTCTTT.

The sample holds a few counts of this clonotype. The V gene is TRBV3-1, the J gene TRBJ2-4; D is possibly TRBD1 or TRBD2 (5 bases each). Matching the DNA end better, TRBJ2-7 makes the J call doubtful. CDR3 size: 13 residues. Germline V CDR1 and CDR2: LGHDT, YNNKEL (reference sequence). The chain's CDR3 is CASSQRDLHEQYF. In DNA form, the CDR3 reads TGTGCCAGCAGCCAACGGGACCTACACGAGCAGTACTTC.

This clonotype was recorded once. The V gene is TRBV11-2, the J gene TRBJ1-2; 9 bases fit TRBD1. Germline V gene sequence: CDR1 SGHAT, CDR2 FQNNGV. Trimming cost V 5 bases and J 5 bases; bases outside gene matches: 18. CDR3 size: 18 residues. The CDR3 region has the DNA TGTGCCAGCAGCCTATACGGGACAGGGCCCACCGGGGGGTATGGCTACACCTTC. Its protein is CASSLYGTGPTGGYGYTF.

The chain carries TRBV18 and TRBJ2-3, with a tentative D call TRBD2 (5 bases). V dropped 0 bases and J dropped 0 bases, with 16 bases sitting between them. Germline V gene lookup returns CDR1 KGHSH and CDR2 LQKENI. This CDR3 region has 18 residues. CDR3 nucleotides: TGTGCCAGCTCACCACCCCTAAGTGAGGGTATTAGCACAGATACGCAGTATTTT. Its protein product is CASSPPLSEGISTDTQYF.

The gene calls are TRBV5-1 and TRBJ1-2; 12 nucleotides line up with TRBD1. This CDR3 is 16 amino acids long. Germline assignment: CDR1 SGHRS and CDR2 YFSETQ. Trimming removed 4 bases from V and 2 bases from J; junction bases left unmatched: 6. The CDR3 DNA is TGCGCCAGCAGCCCGGGGGACAGGGGGCAGAACTATGGCTACACCTTC. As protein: CASSPGDRGQNYGYTF. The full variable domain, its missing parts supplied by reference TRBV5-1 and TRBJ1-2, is KAGVTQTPRYLIKTRGQQVTLSCSPISGHRSVSWYQQTPGQGLQFLFEYFSETQRNKGNFPGRFSGRQFSNSRSEMNVSTLELGDSALYLCASSPGDRGQNYGYTFGSGTRLTVV.

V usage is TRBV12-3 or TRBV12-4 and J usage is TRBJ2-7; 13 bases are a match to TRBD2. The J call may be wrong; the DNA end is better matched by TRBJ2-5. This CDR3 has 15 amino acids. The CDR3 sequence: CASTRLAGGRETQYF. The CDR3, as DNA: TGTGCCAGCACCCGACTAGCGGGGGGCCGAGAGACCCAGTACTTC.

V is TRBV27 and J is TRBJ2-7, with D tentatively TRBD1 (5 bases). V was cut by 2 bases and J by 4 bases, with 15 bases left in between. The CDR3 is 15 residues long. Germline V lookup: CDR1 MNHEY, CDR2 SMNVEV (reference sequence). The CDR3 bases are TGTGCCAGCAGTTTAACGGCAGGGTGGGTTTACGAGCAGTACTTC. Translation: CASSLTAGWVYEQYF.

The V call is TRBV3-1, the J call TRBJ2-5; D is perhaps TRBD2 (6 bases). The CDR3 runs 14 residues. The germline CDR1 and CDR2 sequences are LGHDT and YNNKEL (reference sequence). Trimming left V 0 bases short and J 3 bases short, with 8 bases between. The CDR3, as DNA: TGTGCCAGCAGCCAAGACCCGGGAGAAGAGACCCAGTACTTC. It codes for CASSQDPGEETQYF.

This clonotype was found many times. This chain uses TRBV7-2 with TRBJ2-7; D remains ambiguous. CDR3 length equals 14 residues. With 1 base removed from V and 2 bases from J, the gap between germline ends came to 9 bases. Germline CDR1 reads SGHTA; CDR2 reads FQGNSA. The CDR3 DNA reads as TGTGCCAGCAGCTTAGTTTACCGTCCCTACGAGCAGTACTTC. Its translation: CASSLVYRPYEQYF.

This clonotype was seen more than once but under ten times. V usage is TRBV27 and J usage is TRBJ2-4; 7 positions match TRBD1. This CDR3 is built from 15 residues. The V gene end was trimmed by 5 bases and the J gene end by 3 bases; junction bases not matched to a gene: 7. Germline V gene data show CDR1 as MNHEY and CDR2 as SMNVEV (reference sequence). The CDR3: CASSDSGGGKNIQYF. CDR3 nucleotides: TGTGCCAGCAGTGATTCAGGGGGTGGCAAAAACATTCAGTACTTC.

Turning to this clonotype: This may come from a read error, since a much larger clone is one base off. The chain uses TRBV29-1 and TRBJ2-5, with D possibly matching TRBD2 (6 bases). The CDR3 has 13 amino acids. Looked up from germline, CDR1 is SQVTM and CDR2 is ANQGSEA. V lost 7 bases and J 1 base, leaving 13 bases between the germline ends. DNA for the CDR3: TGCAGCGGTGCCAGACTAGTCCAAGAGACCCAGTACTTC. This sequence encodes CSGARLVQETQYF.

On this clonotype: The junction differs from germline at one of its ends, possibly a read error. CDR3 in DNA: TGTGCCGGCAGCCAAAGGGTTTTTGGGGCCAACGTCCTGACTTTC. Protein sequence: CAGSQRVFGANVLTF. This rearrangement joins TRBV3-1 to TRBJ2-6; D remains unclear. Germline lookup yields CDR1 LGHDT and CDR2 YNNKEL (reference sequence). The CDR3 has 15 amino acids. Supplemented by reference TRBV3-1 and TRBJ2-6, the full variable domain reads DTAVSQTPKYLVTQMGNDKSIKCEQNLGHDTMYWYKQDSKKFLKIMFSYNNKELIINETVPNRFSPKSPDKAHLNLHINSLELGDSAVYFCAGSQRVFGANVLTFGAGSRLTVL.

The CDR3 DNA follows: TGTGCCAGCAGTTCAAATACGCAGTATTTT. Amino acid sequence: CASSSNTQYF. The V gene is TRBV25-1, the J gene TRBJ2-3; D unclear. CDR3 size: 10 residues. Germline CDR1 is MGHDK and CDR2 is SYGVNS. Trimming removed 5 bases from V and 7 bases from J, with 4 bases in between.

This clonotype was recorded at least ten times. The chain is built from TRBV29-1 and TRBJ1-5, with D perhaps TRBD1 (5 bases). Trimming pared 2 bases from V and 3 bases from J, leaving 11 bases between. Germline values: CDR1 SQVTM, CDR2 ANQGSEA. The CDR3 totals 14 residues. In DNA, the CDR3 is TGCAGCGTTGAAAGAGGGGCCCTCAATCAGCCCCAGCATTTT. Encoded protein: CSVERGALNQPQHF.

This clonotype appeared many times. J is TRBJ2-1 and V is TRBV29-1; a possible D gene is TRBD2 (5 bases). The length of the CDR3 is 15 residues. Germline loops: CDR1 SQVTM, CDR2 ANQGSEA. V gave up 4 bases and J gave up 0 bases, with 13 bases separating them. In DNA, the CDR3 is TGCAGCGTTGTAAGCGGCGCGAGCTCCTACAATGAGCAGTTCTTC. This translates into CSVVSGASSYNEQFF.

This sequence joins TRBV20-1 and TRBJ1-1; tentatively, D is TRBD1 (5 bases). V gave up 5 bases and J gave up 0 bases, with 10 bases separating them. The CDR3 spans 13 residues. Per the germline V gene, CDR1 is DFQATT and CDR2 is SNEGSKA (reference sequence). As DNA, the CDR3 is TGCAGTGCTGAAAGGGGCCTGAACACTGAAGCTTTCTTT. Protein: CSAERGLNTEAFF.

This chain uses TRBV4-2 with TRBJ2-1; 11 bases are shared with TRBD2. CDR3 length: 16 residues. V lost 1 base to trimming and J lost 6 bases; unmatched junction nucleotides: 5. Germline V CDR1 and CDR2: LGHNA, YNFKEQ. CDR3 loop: CASSQATSGGRNEQFF. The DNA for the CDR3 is TGTGCCAGCAGCCAAGCTACTAGCGGGGGACGCAATGAGCAGTTCTTC.

The CDR3 coding sequence is TGTGCCAGCAGCTTTCTACGGACTACCGGATCCTACAATGAGCAGTTCTTC. Its protein product is CASSFLRTTGSYNEQFF. The chain couples TRBV7-8 to TRBJ2-1; D may be TRBD2 (6 bases). V shed 3 bases and J shed 1 base, with 16 bases lying between them. The CDR3 is made up of 17 amino acids. Germline-derived CDR1 and CDR2 are SGHVS and FQNEAQ.